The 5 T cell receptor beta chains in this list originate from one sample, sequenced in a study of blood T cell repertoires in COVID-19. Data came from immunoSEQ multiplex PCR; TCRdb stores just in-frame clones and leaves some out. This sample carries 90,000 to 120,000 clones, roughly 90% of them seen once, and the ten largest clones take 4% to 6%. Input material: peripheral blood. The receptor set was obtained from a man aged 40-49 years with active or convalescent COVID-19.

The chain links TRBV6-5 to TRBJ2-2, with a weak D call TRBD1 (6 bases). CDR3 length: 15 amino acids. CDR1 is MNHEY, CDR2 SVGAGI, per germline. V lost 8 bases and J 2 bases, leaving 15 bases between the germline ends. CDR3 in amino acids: CASGRQDINTGELFF. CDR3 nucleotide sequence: TGTGCCAGCGGACGACAGGATATAAACACCGGGGAGCTGTTTTTT.

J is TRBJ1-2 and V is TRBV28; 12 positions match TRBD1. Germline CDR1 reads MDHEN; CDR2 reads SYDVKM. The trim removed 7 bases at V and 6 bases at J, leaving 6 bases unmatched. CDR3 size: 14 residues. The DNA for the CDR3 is TGTGCCAGCACCCTGGGACAGGGGGCCCATGGCTACACCTTC. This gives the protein CASTLGQGAHGYTF.

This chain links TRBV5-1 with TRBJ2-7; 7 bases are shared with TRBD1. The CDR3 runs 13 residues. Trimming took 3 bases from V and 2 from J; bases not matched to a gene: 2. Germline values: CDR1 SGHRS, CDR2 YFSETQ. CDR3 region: CASSWGTAYEQYF. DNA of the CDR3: TGCGCCAGCAGCTGGGGGACAGCCTACGAGCAGTACTTC.

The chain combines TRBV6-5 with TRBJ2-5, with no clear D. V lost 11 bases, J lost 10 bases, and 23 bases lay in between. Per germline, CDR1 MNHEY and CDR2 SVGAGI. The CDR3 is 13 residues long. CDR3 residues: CAVRVPSSPGQYF. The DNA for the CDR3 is TGTGCCGTGCGCGTGCCTTCCTCTCCGGGCCAGTACTTC.

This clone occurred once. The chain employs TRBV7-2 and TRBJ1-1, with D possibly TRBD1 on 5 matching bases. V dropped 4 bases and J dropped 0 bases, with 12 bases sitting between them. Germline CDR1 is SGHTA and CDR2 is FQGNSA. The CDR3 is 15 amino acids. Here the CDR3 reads CASSYEGAMNTEAFF. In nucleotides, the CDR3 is TGTGCCAGCAGCTACGAAGGGGCGATGAACACTGAAGCTTTCTTT.